Each of the 23 T cell receptor beta chains below was sequenced from the same sample in a study of blood T cell repertoires in COVID-19. The assay was immunoSEQ multiplex PCR, and TCRdb's table has in-frame clones only and misses some. The data show tens of thousands of clones, 82% seen once. Sequenced sample: peripheral blood. The receptor source for this set is a man aged 50-59 years with active or convalescent COVID-19.

This clone has a single count. The V and J genes are TRBV5-4 and TRBJ1-2; D unclear. V lost 0 bases and J 6 bases, leaving 9 bases between the germline ends. Per the germline V gene, CDR1 is SGHNT and CDR2 is YYREEE (reference sequence). This CDR3 is built from 13 residues. The CDR3 nucleotides are TGTGCCAGCAGCTTGGATATACCTAATGGCTACACCTTC. Its translation is CASSLDIPNGYTF. Full variable domain (rest looked up from reference TRBV5-4 and TRBJ1-2): ETGVTQSPTHLIKTRGQQVTLRCSSQSGHNTVSWYQQALGQGPQFIFQYYREEENGRGNFPPRFSGLQFPNYSSELNVNALELDDSALYLCASSLDIPNGYTFGSGTRLTVV.

V gene TRBV2 combines with J gene TRBJ2-7, with 8 positions matching TRBD1. Germline CDR1 and CDR2: SNHLY and FYNNEI. V lost 4 bases, J lost 3 bases, and 2 bases stayed unmatched. The CDR3 contains 13 residues. Here the CDR3 reads CASSGTGIYEQYF. Here the CDR3 DNA reads TGTGCCAGCAGTGGGACAGGGATCTACGAGCAGTACTTC. Based on the CDR3 plus reference TRBV2 and TRBJ2-7, the full variable domain is EPEVTQTPSHQVTQMGQEVILRCVPISNHLYFYWYRQILGQKVEFLVSFYNNEISEKSEIFDDQFSVERPDGSNFTLKIRSTKLEDSAMYFCASSGTGIYEQYFGPGTRLTVT.

This rearrangement joins TRBV10-3 to TRBJ2-5, with 7 nucleotides matching TRBD1. CDR3 size: 14 residues. Germline CDR1 reads ENHRY; CDR2 reads SYGVKD. V lost 5 bases, J lost 5 bases, and 8 bases stayed unmatched. In DNA, the CDR3 is TGTGCCATCAGTTCTCAGGGGGTTGGGGAGACCCAGTACTTC. Protein sequence: CAISSQGVGETQYF.

V is TRBV3-1 (or the pseudogene TRBV3-2) and J is TRBJ2-1, with a weak D call TRBD2 (5 bases). Germline V lookup: CDR1 LGHDT, CDR2 YNNKEL (reference sequence). Between the trimmed V and J ends, which lost 0 bases and 1 base, there was a span of 7 bases. The CDR3 consists of 15 residues. The CDR3 coding sequence is TGTGCCAGCAGCCAAGACGGGGTTTCCTACAATGAGCAGTTCTTC. As protein: CASSQDGVSYNEQFF.

The sample holds a few counts of this clone. V is TRBV18 and J is TRBJ2-2, with a possible D match to TRBD1 (5 bases). The V end lost 2 bases, the J end lost 5 bases, and 12 bases lay between the germline ends. The CDR3 covers 15 residues. The germline gives CDR1 KGHSH, CDR2 LQKENI. The CDR3 here is CASSPSTDVTGELFF. For the CDR3, the DNA is TGTGCCAGCTCACCATCGACAGACGTTACCGGGGAGCTGTTTTTT.

The table lists this clone with a few counts. The chain has TRBV5-1 and TRBJ1-2; TRBD1 matches 7 bases. V dropped 6 bases and J dropped 5; count of bases not matched to a gene: 10. From germline, CDR1 is SGHRS and CDR2 YFSETQ. The CDR3 totals 14 residues. The CDR3 reads CASTPGTDSYGYTF. CDR3 nucleotide sequence: TGCGCCAGCACCCCCGGGACAGATTCATATGGCTACACCTTC.

V is TRBV5-1 and J is TRBJ2-7; D is perhaps TRBD2 (6 bases). This CDR3 region has 14 residues. V shed 3 bases and J shed 4 bases, with 14 bases lying between them. The germline V gene has CDR1 SGHRS and CDR2 YFSETQ. The CDR3 region has the DNA TGCGCCAGCAGCTCCTCCGTCGGGGGTTACGAGCAGTACTTC. It specifies CASSSSVGGYEQYF.

The V and J genes are TRBV28 and TRBJ1-5; 8 bases fit TRBD1. With V trimmed by 7 bases and J by 1 base, 3 bases remained unmatched. CDR1 and CDR2 (germline): MDHEN, SYDVKM. The CDR3 totals 14 residues. The CDR3 loop is CASIWTGSNQPQHF. The CDR3 region has the DNA TGTGCCAGCATCTGGACAGGGAGCAATCAGCCCCAGCATTTT.

The J gene is TRBJ2-5, the V gene TRBV5-1; 8 bases map to TRBD2. The V gene's germline CDR1 is SGHRS and CDR2 YFSETQ. The CDR3 is 15 residues long. The ends lost 4 bases at V and 1 base at J; junction bases unmatched: 6. CDR3 bases: TGCGCCAGCAGCGGTAGCGGGGACCCCCAAGAGACCCAGTACTTC. Amino acids: CASSGSGDPQETQYF.

V is TRBV19 and J is TRBJ1-3; D is unresolved. The germline V gene encodes CDR1 LNHDA and CDR2 SQIVND (reference sequence). V shed 4 bases and J shed 3 bases, with 10 bases lying between them. This CDR3 is built from 14 residues. For the CDR3, the DNA is TGTGCCAGTAGTACCCGGAGGGATGGAAACACCATATATTTT. This codes for CASSTRRDGNTIYF.

This chain joins TRBV15 and TRBJ1-1, with D uncertain. Trimming took off 1 base at V and 0 bases at J, with 9 bases between the two ends. The CDR3 loop spans 15 amino acids. CDR1 and CDR2 from the germline V gene are LNHNV and YYDKDF (reference sequence). CDR3 coding DNA: TGTGCCACCAGCAGAGCAGGAGGAATGAACACTGAAGCTTTCTTT. Encoded protein: CATSRAGGMNTEAFF.

The chain links TRBV28 to TRBJ1-5; 8 bases are shared with TRBD1. The CDR3 sequence is 14 residues long. The V segment lost 4 bases and the J segment 3 bases; nucleotides outside the gene matches: 2. Germline V gene lookup returns CDR1 MDHEN and CDR2 SYDVKM. The CDR3 coding sequence is TGTGCCAGCAGTTCGGACAGGGACAATCAGCCCCAGCATTTT. Amino acid sequence: CASSSDRDNQPQHF.

V usage is TRBV11-2 and J usage is TRBJ1-6; a possible D gene is TRBD1 (6 bases). V lost 1 base and J 7 bases, leaving 11 bases between the germline ends. Germline V CDR1 and CDR2: SGHAT, FQNNGV. This CDR3 spans 15 amino acids. CDR3 sequence (DNA): TGTGCCAGCAGCTTAGCTCCGGGGACAAATTCACCCCTCCACTTT. Translation gives CASSLAPGTNSPLHF.

The V call is TRBV2, the J call TRBJ2-3; D might be TRBD2 (6 bases). CDR1 is SNHLY, CDR2 FYNNEI, per germline. The CDR3 spans 15 residues. V was clipped by 7 bases and J by 2 bases, with 16 bases between them. DNA of the CDR3: TGTGCCAGCATGGGAAGGAGGCGGGACACAGATACGCAGTATTTT. It is translated as CASMGRRRDTDTQYF.

The rearrangement joins TRBV3-1 (or the pseudogene TRBV3-2) to TRBJ2-2; D call uncertain. This CDR3 contains 13 residues. CDR1 and CDR2 (germline): LGHDT, YNNKEL (reference sequence). V lost 6 bases and J 6 bases, leaving 11 bases between the germline ends. CDR3 residues: CASSPIEPGELFF. The CDR3 DNA reads TGTGCCAGCAGTCCTATAGAACCCGGGGAGCTGTTTTTT.

J is TRBJ1-5 and V is TRBV13, with 10 bases aligning to TRBD1. This CDR3 has 15 residues. V lost 4 bases and J lost 4; bases outside the gene matches: 4. CDR1 PRHDT and CDR2 FYEKMQ come from the germline V gene (reference sequence). This CDR3 reads CASSSGTGVNQPQHF. The DNA of the CDR3 is TGTGCCAGCAGCTCCGGGACAGGGGTAAATCAGCCCCAGCATTTT.

A few counts support this clone. The V gene is TRBV6-4, the J gene TRBJ2-1; 7 bases agree with TRBD2. The CDR3 length is 14 residues. J lost 3 bases, V lost 4 bases, and 3 bases had no gene match. Germline CDR1 reads MRHNA; CDR2 reads SNTAGT. The CDR3 region is CASSGGGDYNEQFF. In nucleotides, the CDR3 is TGTGCCAGCAGTGGCGGGGGAGACTACAATGAGCAGTTCTTC.

CDR3 in amino acids: CASTVPGEGEQYV. The CDR3 DNA follows: TGTGCCAGCACCGTACCTGGGGAGGGCGAGCAGTACGTC. The chain is built from TRBV27 and TRBJ2-7, with 7 bases matching TRBD2. The CDR3 loop spans 13 amino acids. CDR1 MNHEY and CDR2 SMNVEV come from the germline V gene (reference sequence). Unmatched junction bases numbered 9, after V lost 7 bases and J lost 6 bases.

This clone was seen a single time. The chain has TRBV2 and TRBJ2-7, with D perhaps matching TRBD2 (5 bases). With 1 base removed from V and 3 bases from J, the gap between germline ends came to 10 bases. The CDR3 loop spans 14 amino acids. Germline CDR1 SNHLY, CDR2 FYNNEI. The CDR3 sequence is CASSEEPGNYEQYF. The DNA of the CDR3 is TGTGCCAGCAGTGAAGAACCGGGGAACTACGAGCAGTACTTC.

The chain's CDR3 is CASSEFTGKAGYTF. The CDR3 DNA is TGTGCCAGCAGTGAATTTACGGGGAAAGCGGGCTACACCTTC. This chain links TRBV25-1 with TRBJ1-2; D unresolved. CDR3 size: 14 residues. Germline CDR1 and CDR2: MGHDK and SYGVNS. V lost 1 base and J 8 bases, leaving 14 bases between the germline ends.

Only a few counts were recorded for this clone. The chain uses TRBV18 and TRBJ2-2; tentative D call: TRBD2 (6 bases). Per the germline V gene, CDR1 is KGHSH and CDR2 is LQKENI. CDR3 length: 15 amino acids. Trimming pared 1 base from V and 6 bases from J, leaving 12 bases between. The CDR3 sequence is CASSPQAIAAGELFF. The CDR3 nucleotides read TGTGCCAGCTCACCACAGGCCATAGCGGCCGGGGAGCTGTTTTTT.

CDR3 protein: CASSLQVGSEKLFF. The DNA for the CDR3 is TGTGCCAGCAGTTTACAGGTGGGGAGTGAAAAACTGTTTTTT. This sequence joins TRBV28 and TRBJ1-4; D is unclear. Between the trimmed V and J ends, which lost 2 bases and 7 bases, there was a span of 11 bases. CDR1 and CDR2 (germline): MDHEN, SYDVKM. The CDR3 is made up of 14 amino acids.

J is TRBJ1-1 and V is TRBV15, with D uncertain. In germline, CDR1 is LNHNV, CDR2 YYDKDF (reference sequence). V shed 3 bases and J shed 3 bases, with 11 bases lying between them. CDR3 length: 14 residues. This CDR3 reads CATSRRDPYTEAFF. CDR3 coding DNA: TGTGCCACCAGCAGGAGGGATCCTTACACTGAAGCTTTCTTT.